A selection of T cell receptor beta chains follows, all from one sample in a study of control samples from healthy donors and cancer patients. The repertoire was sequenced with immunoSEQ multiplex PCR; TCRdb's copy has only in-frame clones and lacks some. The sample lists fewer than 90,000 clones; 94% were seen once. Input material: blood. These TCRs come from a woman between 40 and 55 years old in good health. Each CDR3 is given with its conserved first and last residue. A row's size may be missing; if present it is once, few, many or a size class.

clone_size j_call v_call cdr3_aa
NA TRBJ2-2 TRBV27 CASTKQNTGELFF
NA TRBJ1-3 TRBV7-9 CASSLGQGKSF
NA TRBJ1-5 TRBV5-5 CASSLRPGDQPQHF
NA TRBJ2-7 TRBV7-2 CASSLGGGQYF
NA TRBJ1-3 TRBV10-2 CASSEQGVSGNTIYF
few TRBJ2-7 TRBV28 CASIGLADYEQYF
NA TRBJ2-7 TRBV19 CASSRDSHYEQYF
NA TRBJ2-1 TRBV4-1 CASSRLAGGPNEQFF
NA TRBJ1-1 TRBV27 CASSQALGGMNTEAFF
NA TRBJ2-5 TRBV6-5 CASSYPTGTSVKTQYF
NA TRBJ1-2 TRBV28 CASSWDRELYGYTF
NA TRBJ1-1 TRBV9 CASSVGTDTEAFF
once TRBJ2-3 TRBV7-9 CASSPPGPWDTQYF
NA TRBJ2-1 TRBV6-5 CASWGLASEQFF
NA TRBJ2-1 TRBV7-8 CASSLVYTKVVGNEQFF
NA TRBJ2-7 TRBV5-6 CASSGLRAYEQYF
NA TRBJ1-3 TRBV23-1 CASSPPIGRGRPGNTIYF
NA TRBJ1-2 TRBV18 CASSLEAGENYGYTF
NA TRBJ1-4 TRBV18 CASSPQGGIDEKLFF
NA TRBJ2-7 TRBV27 CASSLAGSEQYF
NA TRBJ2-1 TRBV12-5 CASGLRGQGTNEQFF
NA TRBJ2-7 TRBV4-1 CASSLAIGGTYYEQYF
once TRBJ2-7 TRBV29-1 CSVAVGTGSHEQYF
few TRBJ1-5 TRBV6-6 CASSYGAGDQPQHF
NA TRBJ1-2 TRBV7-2 CASSPGTGIYGYTF
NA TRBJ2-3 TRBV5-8 CASSLALAEADTQYF
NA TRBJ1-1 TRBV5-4 CASSLALNSWVGTEAFF
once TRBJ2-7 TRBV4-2 CASSQEFLQGPREQYF
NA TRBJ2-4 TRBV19 CASSRGNRLAKNIQYF
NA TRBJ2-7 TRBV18 CASSPRDSYEQYF
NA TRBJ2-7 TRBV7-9 CASSLSYEQYF
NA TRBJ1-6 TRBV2 CASSVQDNSPLHF
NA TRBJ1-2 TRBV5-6 CASSFGAGPDYGYTF
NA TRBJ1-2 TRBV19 CASSRDIYGYTF
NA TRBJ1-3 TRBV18 CASSPSQGFSGNTIYF
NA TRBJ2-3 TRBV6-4 CASSPGATDTQYF
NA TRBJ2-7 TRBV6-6 CASSFEGHEQYF
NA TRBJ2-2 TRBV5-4 CASSFFPGTGGELFF
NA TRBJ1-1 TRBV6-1 CASSDRTGTTAEAFF
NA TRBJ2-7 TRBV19 CASSPTGGYEQYF
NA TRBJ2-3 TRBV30 CAWSVRASTDTQYF
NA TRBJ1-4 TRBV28 CASSPGQDNEKLFF